The next 5 T cell receptor beta chains were all read from a single sample in a study of T cells in Graves' hyperthyroidism and ophthalmopathy. Using RNA transcripts as the source, TCR beta CDR3 regions were amplified. The HTBI primer set was used in a first-round RT-PCR of the TCR CDR3. Each CDR3 protein is one row after TCRdb ran MiXCR on the multiplex PCR reads. The data contain 550,000 to 600,000 distinct CDR3 sequences, 13% to 15% of them singletons. Source material: blood. These receptors came from a woman aged 18-29 years with Graves' ophthalmopathy.

This clonotype was counted between two and nine times. This chain connects TRBV9 to TRBJ1-3; the D is unclear. V lost 2 bases to trimming and J lost 0 bases, with 12 bases between them. The CDR3 length is 16 residues. Germline CDR1 SGDLS, CDR2 YYNGEE. The CDR3 DNA sequence: TGTGCCAGCAGCGTCGGAGGGCGGAGCTCTGGAAACACCATATATTTT. Translation gives CASSVGGRSSGNTIYF.

This clonotype has more than one count but fewer than ten. The chain couples TRBV7-6 to TRBJ1-4, with 12 bases matching TRBD1. The CDR3 extends over 14 amino acids. Germline trimming cut 6 bases from V and 10 bases from J; bases unmatched to any gene: 6. Germline V gene lookup returns CDR1 SGHVS and CDR2 FNYEAQ. CDR3 nucleotide sequence: TGTGCCAGCAGTGCCGGGACAGGGGGCGGAAAACTGTTTTTT. Encoded protein: CASSAGTGGGKLFF.

This clonotype was observed many times. The V gene is TRBV12-3 or TRBV12-4, the J gene TRBJ1-2; D uncertain. The V end lost 4 bases, the J end lost 3 bases, and 15 bases lay between the germline ends. This CDR3 has 15 residues. The CDR3: CASSSPGPRDYGYTF. The CDR3 DNA reads as TGTGCCAGCAGTTCTCCCGGCCCTAGGGACTATGGCTACACCTTC.

V is TRBV4-3 and J is TRBJ2-7; maybe TRBD1 (5 bases). The V and J ends lost 0 bases and 7 bases respectively, with 13 bases between them. Germline CDR1 reads LGHNA; CDR2 reads YSLEER. The CDR3 extends over 14 amino acids. The CDR3 DNA is TGCGCCAGCAGCCAAGATCCGGGTCAGGGAGAGCAGTACTTC. This codes for CASSQDPGQGEQYF.

This clonotype was seen repeatedly, ten times or more. The gene calls are TRBV11-1 and TRBJ1-4; 10 bases are a match to TRBD1. Germline V gives CDR1 SGHAT, CDR2 FQDESV (reference sequence). The CDR3 is made up of 15 amino acids. With 5 bases clipped from V and 7 bases from J, the junction kept 7 bases outside the gene matches. As DNA, the CDR3 is TGTGCCAGCAGCGCGGGACAGGGGATCGTTGAAAAACTGTTTTTT. Its protein is CASSAGQGIVEKLFF.